This T cell receptor (beta chain) stems from a study of T cell repertoires in cytomegalovirus infection. Study-wide context: Based on public TCR beta signatures, there were indications of CMV infection and of a matching HLA type. Study conclusions and caveats: Across the ex vivo response, the dominant clonotypes were HLA-C-restricted CMV-specific TCR beta clonotypes. Of the TCR beta families, the public ones yielded a cumulative frequency that identified carriers of CMV plus the relevant HLA.

This clonotype was recorded many times. Its specificity is not known. The CDR3 runs 18 residues. V shed 5 bases and J shed 2 bases, with 25 bases lying between them. Germline-derived CDR1 and CDR2 are SEHNR and FQNEAQ (reference sequence). MiXCR, run by TCRdb on the reads, gives a single entry per CDR3 protein. The sample consists of 500,000 or so distinct CDR3 sequences, approximately 16% of them appearing once. The origin of this receptor is a human donor in good health (CMV status not recorded). Some clones in this sample may be carry-over from other donors' samples. Sequences were obtained from CD8+ T cells from PBMCs. This sequence joins TRBV7-9 and TRBJ2-7, with D maybe TRBD2 (6 bases). CDR3 sequence reads: CASSPQGGGAGIPYEQYF. The CDR3 bases are TGTGCCAGCAGCCCTCAGGGTGGCGGGGCCGGAATACCCTACGAGCAGTACTTC.